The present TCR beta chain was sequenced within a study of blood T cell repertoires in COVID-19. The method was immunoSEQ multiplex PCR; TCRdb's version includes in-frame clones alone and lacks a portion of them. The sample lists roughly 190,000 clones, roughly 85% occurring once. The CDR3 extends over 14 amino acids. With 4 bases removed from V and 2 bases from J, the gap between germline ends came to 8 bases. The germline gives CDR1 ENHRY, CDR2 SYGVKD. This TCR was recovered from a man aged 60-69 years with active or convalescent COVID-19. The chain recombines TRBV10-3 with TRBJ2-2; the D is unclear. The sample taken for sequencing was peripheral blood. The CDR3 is CAISASANTGELFF. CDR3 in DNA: TGTGCCATCAGTGCGTCAGCTAACACCGGGGAGCTGTTTTTT.